The source of this TCR beta chain is a study of response to subunit inactivated influenza vaccine. TCRdb reprocessed the RT-PCR reads via MiXCR and lists one record per CDR3 protein. The table includes about 570,000 distinct CDR3 sequences, roughly 10% detected once. Per the germline V gene, CDR1 is LNHDA and CDR2 is SQIVND (reference sequence). V shed 0 bases and J shed 5 bases, with 8 bases lying between them. The length of the CDR3 is 13 residues. This clonotype was seen a single time. This sample was shared with a second study, whose subject was T cells expressing NK-cell markers. In that study: Making the TCR beta cDNA relied on 5'RACE template switching with UMIs. Sorted CD3+CD56+NKG2C+, CD3+CD56+NKG2C- and CD3+CD56-NKG2C+ T cells provided the TCR beta repertoires. Similarly, these clonotypes led the CD3+CD56-NKG2C+ fraction as well in a few donors.

The chain carries TRBV19 and TRBJ2-7; perhaps TRBD2 as D (5 bases). The sample here was PBMCs from blood, taken on the day of vaccination. The source of this sequence is a man between 45 and 60 years old who received an inactivated influenza vaccine. In nucleotides, the CDR3 is TGTGCCAGTAGTATAGATCCGAGGGACGAGCAGTACTTC. It yields the protein CASSIDPRDEQYF.